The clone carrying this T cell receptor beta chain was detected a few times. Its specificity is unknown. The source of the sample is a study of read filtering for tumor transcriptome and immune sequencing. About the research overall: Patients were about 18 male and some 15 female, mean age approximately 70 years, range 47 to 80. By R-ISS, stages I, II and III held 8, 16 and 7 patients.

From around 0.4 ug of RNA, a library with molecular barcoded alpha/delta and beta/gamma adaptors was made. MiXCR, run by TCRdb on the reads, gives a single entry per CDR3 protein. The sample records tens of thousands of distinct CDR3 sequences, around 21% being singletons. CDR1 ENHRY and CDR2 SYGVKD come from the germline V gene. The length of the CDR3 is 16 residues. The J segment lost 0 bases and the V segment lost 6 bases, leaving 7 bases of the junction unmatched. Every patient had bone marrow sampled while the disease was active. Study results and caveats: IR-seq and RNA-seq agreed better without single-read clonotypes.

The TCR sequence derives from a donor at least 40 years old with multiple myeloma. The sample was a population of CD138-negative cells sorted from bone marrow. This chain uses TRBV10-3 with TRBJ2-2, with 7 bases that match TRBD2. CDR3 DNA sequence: TGTGCCATCAGCGCCTCTAGCGGTTCGAACACCGGGGAGCTGTTTTTT. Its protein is CAISASSGSNTGELFF.